This TCR beta chain was sequenced in a study of blood T cell repertoires in COVID-19. Looking at the study overall: The samples span acute and convalescent COVID-19 from the United States, Italy and Spain.

Trimming removed 0 bases at V and 5 bases at J, with 10 bases between. The CDR3 is 14 amino acids. Germline assignment: CDR1 LGHDT and CDR2 YNNKEL (reference sequence). The protocol was immunoSEQ multiplex PCR, while the TCRdb copy is restricted to in-frame clones and leaves out a portion. The sample yields nearly 250,000 clones, about 82% seen once. This chain uses TRBV3-1 (or the pseudogene TRBV3-2) with TRBJ1-1, with TRBD1 as a possible D gene (5 bases). Sequences were obtained from peripheral blood. The receptor was derived from a woman of 80 years or more with COVID-19, enrolled during active disease. CDR3 amino acids: CASSQEGLGTEAFF. In DNA, the CDR3 is TGTGCCAGCAGCCAAGAGGGGCTAGGGACTGAAGCTTTCTTT.